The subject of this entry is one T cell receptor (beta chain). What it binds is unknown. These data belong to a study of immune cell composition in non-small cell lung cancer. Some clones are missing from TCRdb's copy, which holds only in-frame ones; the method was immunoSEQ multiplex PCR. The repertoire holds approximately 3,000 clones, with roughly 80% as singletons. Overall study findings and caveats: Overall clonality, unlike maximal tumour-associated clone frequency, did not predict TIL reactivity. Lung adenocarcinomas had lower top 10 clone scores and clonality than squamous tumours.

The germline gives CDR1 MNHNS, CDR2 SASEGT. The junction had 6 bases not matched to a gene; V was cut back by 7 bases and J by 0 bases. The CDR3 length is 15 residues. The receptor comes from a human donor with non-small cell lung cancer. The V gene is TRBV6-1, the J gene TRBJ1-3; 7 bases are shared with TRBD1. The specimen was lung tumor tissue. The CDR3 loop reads CASNWDSTSGNTIYF. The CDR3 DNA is TGTGCCAGCAACTGGGACAGCACCTCTGGAAACACCATATATTTT.